What follows are 21 T cell receptor beta chains derived from one specimen sequenced in a study of control samples from healthy donors and cancer patients. TCRdb's copy holds only in-frame clones and misses some; the assay was immunoSEQ multiplex PCR. This sample has approximately 89,000 clones, with about nine tenths found just once. Source material: blood. These receptors were taken from a man under 40 in good health.

The chain uses TRBV6-5 and TRBJ2-7, with 8 bases lining up with TRBD2. V lost 9 bases and J lost 3; bases outside the gene matches: 10. Looked up from germline, CDR1 is MNHEY and CDR2 is SVGAGI. CDR3 length: 14 residues. For the CDR3, the DNA is TGTGCCAGTACAGTCGACGGGGGGGGCTACGAGCAGTACGTC. This codes for CASTVDGGGYEQYV.

The chain has TRBV7-2 and TRBJ2-3, with D perhaps being TRBD1 or TRBD2 (5 bases each). The germline V gene encodes CDR1 SGHTA and CDR2 FQGNSA. V lost 3 bases and J lost 11, with 21 bases in between. The CDR3 totals 15 residues. The CDR3 DNA reads as TGTGCCAGCAGCTTCACCGTATTACCGGGACGGGAGCAGTATTTT. Translated: CASSFTVLPGREQYF.

The J gene is TRBJ1-2, the V gene TRBV25-1; D perhaps matches TRBD1 (5 bases). The CDR3 extends over 14 amino acids. CDR1 and CDR2 (germline): MGHDK, SYGVNS. V lost 1 base and J 4 bases, leaving 10 bases between the germline ends. CDR3 loop: CASSEWAGSYGYTF. The DNA for the CDR3 is TGTGCCAGCAGTGAATGGGCAGGGTCCTATGGCTACACCTTC.

The gene calls are TRBV5-1 and TRBJ2-5; D might be TRBD2 (5 bases). The CDR3 spans 15 residues. V lost 0 bases to trimming and J lost 5 bases, with 14 bases between them. Per germline, CDR1 SGHRS and CDR2 YFSETQ. CDR3 protein: CASSLVAAGEETQYF. CDR3 DNA: TGCGCCAGCAGCTTGGTGGCAGCCGGGGAGGAGACCCAGTACTTC.

This clone was counted a few times. This CDR3 reads CAISAGQGGNTIYF. The CDR3 DNA is TGTGCCATCAGCGCTGGACAGGGAGGAAACACCATATATTTT. The chain has TRBV10-3 and TRBJ1-3; 8 bases align to TRBD1. The V and J ends lost 6 bases and 4 bases, in that order; junction bases with no gene match: 5. Germline lookup yields CDR1 ENHRY and CDR2 SYGVKD. The length of the CDR3 is 14 residues.

This chain links TRBV6-6 with TRBJ1-2, with TRBD1 matching over 11 bases. This CDR3 is 19 amino acids long. Germline-derived CDR1 and CDR2 are MNHNY and SVGAGI (reference sequence). V shed 5 bases, J shed 2 bases, and the junction held 16 bases outside the gene matches. The CDR3 coding sequence is TGTGCCAGCAGTCCCCCTCCCGGGACAGGGGGAGGTAGGAACTATGGCTACACCTTC. Its translation is CASSPPPGTGGGRNYGYTF.

The rearrangement uses TRBV29-1 and TRBJ2-7; 8 bases match TRBD1. The CDR3 has 15 amino acids. V trimming: 3 bases; J trimming: 2 bases; junction bases outside the gene matches: 9. Germline loops: CDR1 SQVTM, CDR2 ANQGSEA. The CDR3 reads CSVEGDTGGTYEQYF. CDR3 in DNA: TGCAGCGTTGAGGGGGATACAGGGGGGACCTACGAGCAGTACTTC.

The chain couples TRBV10-2 to TRBJ1-1; no reliable D call. Germline V gene data show CDR1 as WSHSY and CDR2 as SAAADI. The CDR3 is 13 amino acids. V lost 0 bases and J 7 bases, leaving 9 bases between the germline ends. CDR3 sequence: CASSESSDYEAFF. CDR3 nucleotide sequence: TGCGCCAGCAGTGAGTCCAGCGACTATGAAGCTTTCTTT.

V gene TRBV5-6 combines with J gene TRBJ2-2, with TRBD1 as a possible D gene (5 bases). Germline V gene sequence: CDR1 SGHDT, CDR2 YYEEEE. Trimming removed 3 bases at V and 2 bases at J, with 14 bases between. The CDR3 length is 16 residues. In nucleotides, the CDR3 is TGTGCCAGCAGCTCGCCGACAGATTTAAACACCGGGGAGCTGTTTTTT. Amino acid sequence: CASSSPTDLNTGELFF. Full variable domain (outside the CDR3, taken from reference TRBV5-6 and TRBJ2-2): DAGVTQSPTHLIKTRGQQVTLRCSPKSGHDTVSWYQQALGQGPQFIFQYYEEEERQRGNFPDRFSGHQFPNYSSELNVNALLLGDSALYLCASSSPTDLNTGELFFGEGSRLTVL.

The CDR3 nucleotides read TGTGCCAGCAGCCAAGTGGCCGTGAACACTGAAGCTTTCTTT. This sequence encodes CASSQVAVNTEAFF. The chain has TRBV4-2 and TRBJ1-1, with D hard to call. Germline CDR1 is LGHNA and CDR2 is YNFKEQ. The CDR3 extends over 14 amino acids. Trimming removed 1 base at V and 0 bases at J, with 6 bases between.

V and J are TRBV6-4 and TRBJ2-2; a weak D match, TRBD1 (6 bases). The germline V and J ends were trimmed by 5 bases and 5 bases, with 9 bases remaining between them. Germline V gene lookup returns CDR1 MRHNA and CDR2 SNTAGT. CDR3 length: 13 amino acids. Here the CDR3 reads CASSRTGTGELFF. CDR3 bases: TGTGCCAGCAGTCGAACAGGGACCGGGGAGCTGTTTTTT.

The chain uses TRBV7-9 and TRBJ2-2; D is unclear. The germline CDR1 and CDR2 sequences are SEHNR and FQNEAQ (reference sequence). This CDR3 contains 17 residues. V was trimmed by 5 bases and J by 0 bases, leaving 16 bases between them. The CDR3 loop is CASSAPRRLPNTGELFF. The CDR3 DNA is TGTGCCAGCAGCGCCCCGAGGAGACTCCCGAACACCGGGGAGCTGTTTTTT.

This clone showed up just once. V is TRBV19 and J is TRBJ2-1, with TRBD1 matching 7 bases. The CDR3 contains 15 residues. Germline loops: CDR1 LNHDA, CDR2 SQIVND (reference sequence). V was clipped by 1 base and J by 8 bases; unmatched bases: 8. The CDR3 DNA reads TGTGCCAGTAGTATAGCCCCCACAGGGGTCGATGAGCAGTTCTTC. Translating gives CASSIAPTGVDEQFF. The variable domain in full, completed from reference TRBV19 and TRBJ2-1, reads DGGITQSPKYLFRKEGQNVTLSCEQNLNHDAMYWYRQDPGQGLRLIYYSQIVNDFQKGDIAEGYSVSREKKESFPLTVTSAQKNPTAFYLCASSIAPTGVDEQFFGPGTRLTVL.

The gene calls are TRBV2 and TRBJ2-1; D possibly matches TRBD1 or TRBD2 (7 bases each). CDR3 length: 17 residues. CDR1 SNHLY and CDR2 FYNNEI come from the germline V gene. The V end lost 11 bases, the J end lost 4 bases, and 27 bases lay between the germline ends. DNA for the CDR3: TGTGCCGTCAGCGGGACAGACAAATCGACCCTTTACAATGAGCAGTTCTTC. Its protein is CAVSGTDKSTLYNEQFF.

The chain joins TRBV5-6 to TRBJ1-6; D is perhaps TRBD1 (5 bases). The germline gives CDR1 SGHDT, CDR2 YYEEEE. Trimming removed 1 base at V and 5 bases at J, with 13 bases between. The CDR3 runs 16 residues. In DNA form, the CDR3 reads TGTGCCAGCAGCTTGCGACGGGGGACTCATAATTCACCCCTCCACTTT. Its protein is CASSLRRGTHNSPLHF.

The rearrangement links TRBV23-1 to TRBJ1-2; D is unresolved. TRBV23-1 is annotated as an ORF whose role is uncertain. The CDR3 is 14 amino acids. The V end lost 7 bases, the J end lost 4 bases, and 16 bases lay between the germline ends. The CDR3 nucleotides read TGCGCCAGCAATACCCCGGGCTACCCCTATGGCTACACCTTC. Its translation: CASNTPGYPYGYTF.

This clone was counted a single time. The chain is built from TRBV24-1 and TRBJ2-2; possibly TRBD2 for D (6 bases). Germline V gives CDR1 KGHDR, CDR2 SFDVKD. Trimming took off 7 bases at V and 6 bases at J, with 11 bases between the two ends. This CDR3 region has 13 residues. The CDR3 loop is CATRPSGAGELFF. The CDR3 DNA sequence: TGTGCCACCAGACCCTCGGGGGCCGGGGAGCTGTTTTTT.

J is TRBJ2-1 and V is TRBV3-1 (or the pseudogene TRBV3-2), with D tentatively TRBD1 (7 bases). CDR1 and CDR2 (germline): LGHDT, YNNKEL (reference sequence). The CDR3 has 12 residues. Trimming pared 2 bases from V and 13 bases from J, leaving 12 bases between. The DNA of the CDR3 is TGTGCCAGCAGCCAACGGAGGGGGCGTCAGTTCTTC. It encodes CASSQRRGRQFF.

The rearrangement joins TRBV19 to TRBJ1-1; no definite D call. With 5 bases removed from V and 11 bases from J, the gap between germline ends came to 15 bases. CDR1 is LNHDA and CDR2 is SQIVND in the germline V gene (reference sequence). The CDR3 is 12 amino acids. CDR3 in DNA: TGTGCCAGTAGTCCCCGATCGGCGTCGGCTTTCTTT. Its translation: CASSPRSASAFF.

This sequence joins TRBV14 and TRBJ2-1; D is undetermined. This CDR3 comprises 12 residues. Looked up from germline, CDR1 is SGHDN and CDR2 is FVKESK. Trimming stripped 1 base from V and 9 bases from J, with 7 bases between. The DNA for the CDR3 is TGTGCCAGCAGCCAAGTTATGGGTGAGCAGTTCTTC. Its translation: CASSQVMGEQFF.

The chain links TRBV5-1 to TRBJ1-6; D may be TRBD1 (6 bases). The length of the CDR3 is 15 residues. Germline V CDR1 and CDR2: SGHRS, YFSETQ. The V gene lost 5 bases and the J gene lost 6 bases, with 15 bases spanning the gap. CDR3 amino acids: CASRPTGTGNSPLHF. CDR3 in DNA: TGCGCCAGCAGGCCTACAGGGACGGGTAATTCACCCCTCCACTTT.